One T cell receptor beta chain is described in this entry. This clone occurred once. The target of this receptor is not known. No base quality values were provided; no much bigger clone lies one nucleotide off. The immunoSEQ Assay was the method used to sequence TCRbeta CDR3 regions. After extraction, genomic DNA underwent amplification by bias-controlled multiplex PCR, followed by high-throughput sequencing. As for how the authors treated the data: To quantify the absolute abundance of each unique TCRbeta CDR3 region, sequences were collapsed and filtered. T cell fraction was estimated by normalizing TCRbeta template counts to usable DNA, which was measured by amplifying reference genes present in all nucleated cells. Repertoire TCRs were annotated as SARS-CoV-2-specific when V gene, CDR3 amino acid sequence and J gene were exactly matched to a known reactive TCR set. MIRA supplied the reference SARS-CoV-2 TCR set, which was filtered for enrichment in COVID-19-positive ImmuneCODE repertoires so that public or cross-reactive TCRs were removed. Using the MIRA antigens, annotated TCRs were further analysed by specific ORF or by position within an ORF. Breadth was defined as annotated unique rearrangements over total unique productive rearrangements; depth was the summed frequency of those rearrangements. Two-sided Wilcoxon rank-sum tests were applied when comparing TCR breadth between groups. In its TCRdb copy, this immuneACCESS table keeps in-frame sequences only and misses some clones. Where compared with another copy, unresolved V genes explain less than half of these, and the others have no known cause. V and J calls and clone size are as listed in that table; D and trimming were resolved from the DNA. Within this sample are around 450,000 clones, with about 91% of them counted one time only. Of the sample, 2.5% falls within the top ten clones.

The sample's treatment or condition, from its label and the paper: over 15 received Ad26.COV2.S at low or high dose, single or two shots; about 5 received placebo; per-sample allocation not given. For vaccine and placebo recipients, repertoires were sequenced using samples collected on day 63 after the first injection. In Cohort 1b, 25 adults aged 18-55 years were enrolled at a single site in Boston, USA, between 29 July and 7 August 2020. Ad26.COV2.S was a replication-incompetent adenovirus type 26 vector expressing a prefusion-stabilized SARS-CoV-2 spike protein from the original Wuhan strain. The data were taken from a study of Ad26.COV2.S vaccination and SARS-CoV-2 variants (dated by TCRdb to the early 2020s). For the wider study: Donors in the vaccine arm were drawn from COV1001, a phase I-IIa trial of Ad26.COV2.S in healthy adults that was multicentre, randomized, double-blind and placebo-controlled. Ad26.COV2.S was administered intramuscularly at a dose of 5x10^10 or 1x10^11 viral particles, either as one shot or as two shots given 56 days apart. TCRbeta repertoire sequencing was used to assess the specificity and breadth of SARS-CoV-2-reactive T cell receptors after Ad26.COV2.S vaccination. The TCR-sequenced set comprised roughly 30 samples: some 20 Ad26.COV2.S vaccine recipients, 5 placebo recipients and 8 SARS-CoV-2 convalescent individuals. Trial participants were randomized into five groups of five, in which low-dose or high-dose Ad26.COV2.S was given once or twice, or placebo was given on both occasions. Investigators remained blinded to trial group allocation during experiments and outcome assessment.

What the research found in general, with its limitations: After vaccination, substantial breadth of spike-specific CD8+ and CD4+ T cell responses was reported. According to the authors, total T cell responses may have been underestimated by the TCR breadth and depth analyses. Vaccine and placebo recipients had similar non-spike TCR breadth, a finding consistent with the vaccine containing only spike. Higher spike-specific TCR breadth was observed in Ad26.COV2.S recipients than in placebo recipients (P = 0.0014). The study was not powered to compare responses between vaccine doses or regimens.

From V the trimming removes 6 bases and from J it removes 7 bases, while the gene matches leave 15 bases of the junction unaccounted for. The CDR3 covers 19 residues, taking in both the cysteine and the phenylalanine. Only CDR3 DNA remains: 57 bases, in frame from the first base. CDR1 and CDR2, looked up from the germline V gene, are MNHEY and SVGEGT. Sequenced here: peripheral blood, sampled in a trial of Ad26.COV2.S vaccine versus placebo. The source is a person between 18 and 59 years old who received the Ad26.COV2.S COVID-19 vaccine or a placebo. The chain couples TRBV6-2 or TRBV6-3 to TRBJ2-1; a stretch of 16 junction bases matches TRBD2. The CDR3 has the sequence CASSRTGTSGRAPINEQFF. Here is the DNA: TGTGCCAGCAGCAGAACCGGGACTAGCGGGAGGGCCCCAATTAATGAGCAGTTCTTC.